The 26 T cell receptor beta chains below all came from one sample that was sequenced in a study of tumor and adjacent non-tumor tissue in lung cancer. TCRbeta libraries were built with three rounds of nested PCR, modified from ARM-PCR. A single record per CDR3 protein comes from TCRdb applying MiXCR to the multiplex PCR reads. The sample yields around 39,000 distinct CDR3 sequences, around three fifths seen once. The template was RNA from unsorted bulk tissue. The normal lung tissue was taken more than 3 cm from the tumor edge. Material for sequencing was distant non-tumor lung tissue. All receptors come from a middle-aged man with non-small cell lung cancer.

For this clonotype: The junction departs from germline at one end; a sequencing error may be responsible. The chain is built from TRBV5-1 and TRBJ1-4; D is possibly TRBD1 (5 bases). Germline assignment: CDR1 SGHRS and CDR2 YFSETQ. The length of the CDR3 is 16 residues. CDR3: CASSLAHGGANEKLLF. In DNA form, the CDR3 reads TGCGCCAGCAGCTTGGCCCATGGGGGTGCTAATGAAAAACTGCTTTTT.

The chain links TRBV5-4 to TRBJ2-7; TRBD2 agrees at 7 bases. The CDR3 length is 14 residues. Germline CDR1 reads SGHNT; CDR2 reads YYREEE (reference sequence). The ends lost 4 bases at V and 4 bases at J; junction bases unmatched: 8. Written as DNA, the CDR3 is TGTGCCAGCAGCGGGGGGGTCTCTTTTTACGAGCAGTACTTC. Translation: CASSGGVSFYEQYF.

On this clonotype itself: A much bigger clone sits one base away, suggesting this may be a read error. V is TRBV28 and J is TRBJ1-1, with D uncertain. Trimming left V 7 bases short and J 2 bases short, with 11 bases between. This CDR3 is built from 13 residues. Per the germline V gene, CDR1 is MDHEN and CDR2 is SYDVKM. This CDR3 reads CASTIRLNTEAFF. The DNA of the CDR3 is TGTGCCAGCACTATCAGACTTAACACTGAAGCTTTCTTT. Full variable domain (missing parts from reference TRBV28 and TRBJ1-1): DVKVTQSSRYLVKRTGEKVFLECVQDMDHENMFWYRQDPGLGLRLIYFSYDVKMKEKGDIPEGYSVSREKKERFSLILESASTNQTSMYLCASTIRLNTEAFFGQGTRLTVV.

Comments on this clonotype: Given the absence of the conserved phenylalanine or tryptophan at the CDR3 end, a read error is likely. This chain joins TRBV6-5 and TRBJ2-1; TRBD2 matches at 8 bases. This CDR3 is 16 amino acids long. CDR1 and CDR2 (germline): MNHEY, SVGAGI. V was clipped by 5 bases and J by 0 bases; unmatched bases: 6. This CDR3 is CASSRTSGSSYNEQFL. CDR3 DNA sequence: TGTGCCAGCAGTAGAACTAGCGGATCCTCCTACAATGAGCAGTTCCTC.

This clonotype was seen only a few times. With a much larger clone just one base away, this may be a read error. The V gene is TRBV6-2 or TRBV6-3, the J gene TRBJ1-4; D gene uncertain. The V end lost 10 bases, the J end lost 8 bases, and 11 bases lay between the germline ends. The CDR3 has 11 residues. CDR1 and CDR2 (germline): MNHEY, SVGEGT. The CDR3, as DNA: TGTGCCAACTCCTCGGTCGAAAAACTGTTTTTT. Residues: CANSSVEKLFF.

This clonotype was seen a few times. The V call is TRBV3-1, the J call TRBJ2-4; D is uncertain. CDR1 is LGHDT, CDR2 YNNKEL, per germline (reference sequence). V lost 0 bases and J 0 bases, leaving 12 bases between the germline ends. The CDR3 has 17 amino acids. The CDR3: CASSQDGSPLAKNIQYF. The CDR3 region has the DNA TGTGCCAGCAGCCAAGACGGCAGCCCTCTAGCCAAAAACATTCAGTACTTC.

This clonotype has more than one count but fewer than ten. A read error may explain this, as a much larger clone is one base away. Likely a read error: the CDR3 ends without its conserved phenylalanine or tryptophan. The V gene is TRBV28, the J gene TRBJ2-7; D possibly corresponds to TRBD1 (5 bases). Germline V gene data show CDR1 as MDHEN and CDR2 as SYDVKM. There are 15 residues in the CDR3. V was pared by 6 bases and J by 0 bases, with 15 bases between. The CDR3 bases are TGTGCCAGCAGGCCCCAGGGCTTAAGCTCCTACGAGCAGTACTTA. It encodes CASRPQGLSSYEQYL.

About this clonotype itself: At one end the junction does not follow the germline gene, possibly because of a read error. CDR3 coding DNA: TGCGCCAGTAGTGAGTCGACTCCTAGCAGTCAGCCCCAGCATTTT. Protein: CASSESTPSSQPQHF. The chain couples TRBV10-2 to TRBJ1-5; no firm D call. Germline CDR1 and CDR2: WSHSY and SAAADI. The CDR3 runs to 15 residues.

On this clonotype itself: A single base separates this from a much larger clone, so it may be a read error. J is TRBJ2-1 and V is TRBV13; a weak D match, TRBD2 (6 bases). Per germline, CDR1 PRHDT and CDR2 FYEKMQ (reference sequence). The CDR3 has 18 amino acids. In DNA, the CDR3 is TGTGCCAACAGCCGCCCTCCAACTAGCCTCGGCTCCTACAATGAGCAGTTCTTC. Translation: CANSRPPTSLGSYNEQFF.

This clonotype has only one observation. At one end, the junction sequence differs from germline, possibly due to a read error. This chain uses TRBV7-9 with TRBJ1-2; D call uncertain. CDR3 length equals 12 residues. CDR1 is SEHNR and CDR2 is FQNEAQ in the germline V gene (reference sequence). The CDR3 loop is CASSSLNYGYAF. CDR3 nucleotides: TGTGCCAGCAGCTCCTTAAACTATGGCTACGCCTTC.

This clonotype was counted ten times or more. The chain combines TRBV4-1 with TRBJ1-1; D remains unclear. The CDR3 extends over 14 amino acids. Deletions cut 0 bases from V and 10 bases from J, with 15 bases between. Germline V CDR1 and CDR2: MGHRA, YSYEKL. For the CDR3, the DNA is TGCGCCAGCAGCCAAGATAAGGCTCCTCCCCGAGCTTTCTTT. Translating gives CASSQDKAPPRAFF.

Concerning this clonotype: No conserved phenylalanine or tryptophan ends this CDR3, so it is likely a read error. The chain links TRBV20-1 to TRBJ1-2; D is unresolved. The CDR3 runs to 13 residues. Germline V gives CDR1 DFQATT, CDR2 SNEGSKA (reference sequence). CDR3 in DNA: TGTAGTTCCACCGGTCGGGCCGGCTATGGCTACACCTTA. Translating it yields CSSTGRAGYGYTL.

Concerning this clonotype: The junction does not match germline at one end; this may be a read error. V usage is TRBV29-1 and J usage is TRBJ2-1, with no clear D. CDR1 and CDR2 (germline): SQVTM, ANQGSEA. The CDR3 runs to 11 residues. CDR3 sequence: CSGEGYNEHIF. For the CDR3, the DNA is TGCAGCGGGGAAGGGTACAATGAGCATATCTTC.

This clonotype was detected only a few times. This chain connects TRBV5-1 to TRBJ2-7; D is perhaps TRBD1 (6 bases). CDR3 size: 16 residues. The V and J ends lost 4 bases and 0 bases respectively, with 17 bases between them. CDR1 is SGHRS and CDR2 is YFSETQ in the germline V gene. CDR3 protein: CASSLGHRDFSYEQYF. DNA for the CDR3: TGCGCCAGCAGCCTGGGACACCGAGACTTCTCCTACGAGCAGTACTTC.

Comments on this clonotype: Possible read error: a much larger clone is one base away. The chain employs TRBV13 and TRBJ1-2; 7 bases fit TRBD1. Germline CDR1 PRHDT, CDR2 FYEKMQ (reference sequence). This CDR3 has 14 residues. V trimming: 2 bases; J trimming: 8 bases; junction bases outside the gene matches: 8. The CDR3 protein is CASSLYTGEYGYTF. In DNA form, the CDR3 reads TGTGCCAGCAGCTTATATACAGGGGAGTACGGCTACACCTTC.

This clonotype was counted ten times or more. V usage is TRBV6-6 and J usage is TRBJ2-6, with 7 nucleotides matching TRBD2. The germline V gene encodes CDR1 MNHNY and CDR2 SVGAGI (reference sequence). Trimming cost V 10 bases and J 2 bases; bases outside gene matches: 8. This CDR3 is 15 amino acids long. DNA of the CDR3: TGTGCCACCCGCGGAGCGGGAACTGGGGCCAACGTCCTGACTTTC. It specifies CATRGAGTGANVLTF.

The sample holds one count of this clonotype. It may be a read error: a sequence one base away is much more abundant. The chain carries TRBV11-2 and TRBJ2-1; tentatively, D is TRBD2 (5 bases). The germline V gene has CDR1 SGHAT and CDR2 FQNNGV. The CDR3 is 14 amino acids. The CDR3 nucleotides read TGTGCCAGCGGCTTAACTAGGCGCTACAATGAGCAGTTCTTC. This sequence encodes CASGLTRRYNEQFF.

This clonotype has at least ten counts. DNA of the CDR3: TGTGCCAGCAGCTTAGAAGGCAACACCATATATTTT. It codes for CASSLEGNTIYF. The chain carries TRBV11-2 and TRBJ1-3; unclear D gene. There are 12 residues in the CDR3. Germline V lookup: CDR1 SGHAT, CDR2 FQNNGV. Trimming left V 0 bases short and J 7 bases short, with 4 bases between.

V gene TRBV11-1 combines with J gene TRBJ2-1; 8 bases are a match to TRBD1. CDR1 is SGHAT and CDR2 is FQDESV in the germline V gene (reference sequence). The CDR3 covers 15 residues. CDR3 protein: CACSSDGQGHNEQFF. CDR3 DNA: TGTGCATGCAGCTCGGACGGACAGGGCCACAATGAGCAGTTCTTC. The variable domain in full, completed from reference TRBV11-1 and TRBJ2-1, reads EAEVAQSPRYKITEKSQAVAFWCDPISGHATLYWYRQILGQGPELLVQFQDESVVDDSQLPKDRFSAERLKGVDSTLKIQPAELGDSAMYLCACSSDGQGHNEQFFGPGTRLTVL.

This clonotype showed up just once. Likely a read error: the CDR3 ends without its conserved phenylalanine or tryptophan. J is TRBJ2-3 and V is TRBV11-2; 15 positions match TRBD2. CDR1 and CDR2 from the germline V gene are SGHAT and FQNNGV. The length of the CDR3 is 17 residues. CDR3 DNA sequence: TGTACCAGCGGCTTGGGACTAGCGGGGGGCGGCGCAGATACGCAGTATATT. Translation: CTSGLGLAGGGADTQYI.

Points on this clonotype: Lacking the conserved final phenylalanine or tryptophan, this CDR3 likely reflects a read error. As DNA, the CDR3 is TGTGGCAGCAGCCGAAGCGGGCTTAGCACAGATACGCAGTATCTT. This encodes CGSSRSGLSTDTQYL. The chain couples TRBV12-3 or TRBV12-4 to TRBJ2-3; D possibly corresponds to TRBD2 (6 bases). The CDR3 extends over 15 amino acids.

As to this clonotype: One end of the junction fails to match germline, which may point to a read error. The genes are TRBV6-5 and TRBJ2-1, with 12 bases matching TRBD2. The CDR3 loop spans 18 amino acids. Germline V gene sequence: CDR1 MNHEY, CDR2 SVGAGI. The CDR3 loop reads CVSSYSILAGGCGNEQFF. CDR3 DNA sequence: TGTGTCAGCAGTTACTCGATCCTAGCGGGGGGGTGTGGTAATGAGCAGTTCTTC.

Notes on this clonotype: At one end the junction does not follow the germline gene, possibly because of a read error. The chain combines TRBV24-1 with TRBJ2-2; TRBD1 is a possible D gene (6 bases). Germline V lookup: CDR1 KGHDR, CDR2 SFDVKD. The CDR3 contains 15 residues. This CDR3 is CVTSDTGWETGELFF. The DNA for the CDR3 is TGTGTCACCAGTGATACAGGGTGGGAGACCGGGGAGCTGTTTTTC.

Regarding this clonotype: Because it lacks the conserved phenylalanine or tryptophan at the end, this CDR3 is likely a read error. The chain has TRBV11-2 and TRBJ2-2; 10 bases map to TRBD1. CDR3 size: 17 residues. In germline, CDR1 is SGHAT, CDR2 FQNNGV. The V segment lost 6 bases and the J segment 4 bases; nucleotides outside the gene matches: 11. CDR3 nucleotides: TGTGCCAGCAGTACATCCCGACAGGGGGCGGGCACCGGGGAGCTGTTTTCT. It is translated as CASSTSRQGAGTGELFS.

This clonotype was seen a handful of times. The rearrangement uses TRBV28 and TRBJ2-1, with 12 nucleotides matching TRBD2. The CDR3 is made up of 16 amino acids. The germline CDR1 and CDR2 sequences are MDHEN and SYDVKM. The V segment lost 4 bases and the J segment 6 bases; nucleotides outside the gene matches: 7. The DNA for the CDR3 is TGTGCCAGCAGTTCGGCTAGCGGGAGGGCCTCCAATGAGCAGTTCTTC. Residues: CASSSASGRASNEQFF.

Only a few counts were recorded for this clonotype. Mismatch with germline at one junction end may stem from a read error. As DNA, the CDR3 is TGCAGCATTGAAGATACAGGGAGTATTAACTGTGGTTACACCTTC. It encodes CSIEDTGSINCGYTF. The rearrangement joins TRBV29-1 to TRBJ1-2, with a tentative D call TRBD1 (6 bases). Germline V gene sequence: CDR1 SQVTM, CDR2 ANQGSEA. CDR3 size: 15 residues.